Presented here are 3 T cell receptor beta chains from one specimen sequenced in a study of blood T cells in healthy people across ages. Alongside a J-beta primer mix, a sample-barcoded 5' primer served in a second PCR lasting about 7 to 12 cycles. TCRdb analysed the 5' RACE reads with MiXCR anew, one entry per CDR3 protein. The data hold about 640,000 distinct CDR3 sequences, with 40% to 50% observed a single time. Sequenced input: blood. These receptors all stem from a man at least 80 years old in good health.

This clonotype turned up a few times. The chain combines TRBV20-1 with TRBJ1-6; TRBD1 matches 11 bases. Germline-derived CDR1 and CDR2 are DFQATT and SNEGSKA (reference sequence). The CDR3 consists of 14 residues. With 2 bases clipped from V and 8 bases from J, the junction kept 2 bases outside the gene matches. This CDR3 reads CSARPGQGDSPLHF. The DNA for the CDR3 is TGCAGTGCTAGACCGGGACAGGGGGATTCACCCCTCCACTTT.

The rearrangement joins TRBV24-1 to TRBJ2-2; TRBD1 aligns across 8 bases. The CDR3 is 14 amino acids. CDR1 and CDR2 (germline): KGHDR, SFDVKD. Trimming took 7 bases from V and 2 from J; bases not matched to a gene: 2. The CDR3 here is CATRGTGNTGELFF. CDR3 nucleotide sequence: TGTGCCACCAGGGGGACAGGAAACACCGGGGAGCTGTTTTTT.

Ten or more counts support this clonotype. The genes are TRBV20-1 and TRBJ2-5, with D tentatively TRBD1 (6 bases). The CDR3 is 16 amino acids. V was trimmed by 7 bases and J by 1 base, leaving 22 bases between them. From germline, CDR1 is DFQATT and CDR2 SNEGSKA (reference sequence). In DNA form, the CDR3 reads TGCAGTGGAAAACAGGGAAACCACAACCTCCAAGAGACCCAGTACTTC. Protein: CSGKQGNHNLQETQYF.